The T cell receptor beta chain under discussion was sequenced for a study of blood T cell repertoires in COVID-19. TCRdb keeps only in-frame clones here, not all; method: immunoSEQ multiplex PCR. This table has a few hundred thousand clones, about 80% appearing once. The study assigned cohorts using participant-reported clinical history. J was trimmed by 2 bases and V by 0 bases; bases with no gene match: 4. Germline CDR1 reads SGDLS; CDR2 reads YYNGEE. This CDR3 is 17 amino acids long. What was sequenced was PBMCs or T cells enriched from blood (not recorded which). This clonotype was obtained from a man aged 30-40 years with acute COVID-19. This chain joins TRBV9 and TRBJ2-3, with TRBD2 identical over 12 bases. The CDR3 sequence: CASSVGLAGGNTDTQYF. The CDR3 nucleotides are TGTGCCAGCAGCGTAGGGCTAGCGGGAGGGAACACAGATACGCAGTATTTT.